The 3 T cell receptor beta chains reported below all come from one sample, sequenced in a study of blood T cell repertoires in COVID-19 (dated by TCRdb to 2019 to 2021). Library generation was performed with the immunoSEQ multiplex PCR assay. The table was pulled from immuneACCESS by TCRdb, which kept in-frame rearrangements only. Such tables lose some clones; where checked, under half of the loss comes from unresolved V genes, and the rest has no known cause. The sample profile shows about 390,000 clones; 70% to 90% of them were found once. The ten most abundant clones make up about 2.5% of the sample. The sequenced sample was peripheral blood. Receptors were obtained from a woman in her sixties with COVID-19, enrolled during active disease.

This chain links TRBV7-9 with TRBJ1-6, with D possibly being TRBD1 (5 bases). Germline V gives CDR1 SEHNR, CDR2 FQNEAQ (reference sequence). Trimming took off 1 base at V and 8 bases at J, with 9 bases between the two ends. There are 14 residues in the CDR3. DNA of the CDR3: TGTGCCAGCAGCTTAGGAGGGGAGGATTCACCCCTCCACTTT. Translating gives CASSLGGEDSPLHF. Combining the CDR3 with reference TRBV7-9 and TRBJ1-6 gives the whole variable domain DTGVSQNPRHKITKRGQNVTFRCDPISEHNRLYWYRQTLGQGPEFLTYFQNEAQLEKSRLLSDRFSAERPKGSFSTLEIQRTEQGDSAMYLCASSLGGEDSPLHFGNGTRLTVT.

The rearrangement joins TRBV19 to TRBJ1-5; a possible D gene is TRBD1 (5 bases). CDR1 and CDR2 from the germline V gene are LNHDA and SQIVND (reference sequence). The CDR3 extends over 16 amino acids. The V end lost 4 bases, the J end lost 1 base, and 14 bases lay between the germline ends. The CDR3 region is CASSTGRVVSNQPQHF. CDR3 bases: TGTGCCAGTAGTACAGGGAGGGTAGTCAGCAATCAGCCCCAGCATTTT.

This chain connects TRBV27 to TRBJ1-6; D remains unclear. The CDR3 runs 19 residues. The germline V gene encodes CDR1 MNHEY and CDR2 SMNVEV (reference sequence). V shed 0 bases and J shed 0 bases, with 15 bases lying between them. CDR3 DNA: TGTGCCAGCAGTTTATCGGGAGGGCCTTATAGCTCCTATAATTCACCCCTCCACTTT. The encoded protein is CASSLSGGPYSSYNSPLHF.